The sequence of this T cell receptor (beta chain) was determined in a study of T cells in Graves' hyperthyroidism and ophthalmopathy. RNA transcripts were the template for amplifying TCR beta CDR3 regions. A first-round RT-PCR of the TCR CDR3 used the HTBI primer set. Using its own MiXCR run on the multiplex PCR reads, TCRdb lists one record per CDR3 protein. The sample contains roughly 570,000 distinct CDR3 sequences, approximately 15% of which appear only once. This CDR3 comprises 13 residues. CDR1 and CDR2 (germline): SQVTM, ANQGSEA. Deletions cut 3 bases from V and 2 bases from J, with 9 bases between. Graves' hyperthyroidism is called stable when ophthalmopathy does not progress within 18 months. Overall study results and limits: Most thyroid clonotypes that were expanded above 0.001 also turned up in blood. Ophthalmopathy was distinguished from stable hyperthyroidism by 13 V-J signatures.

In its sample, this clonotype was seen many times. Its antigen is unknown. The receptor was derived from a woman younger than 45 with Graves' hyperthyroidism. The chain couples TRBV29-1 to TRBJ2-3; unclear D gene. Material: blood. The CDR3 region has the DNA TGCAGCGTTGAGGAGCCATACACAGATACGCAGTATTTT. Its protein is CSVEEPYTDTQYF.